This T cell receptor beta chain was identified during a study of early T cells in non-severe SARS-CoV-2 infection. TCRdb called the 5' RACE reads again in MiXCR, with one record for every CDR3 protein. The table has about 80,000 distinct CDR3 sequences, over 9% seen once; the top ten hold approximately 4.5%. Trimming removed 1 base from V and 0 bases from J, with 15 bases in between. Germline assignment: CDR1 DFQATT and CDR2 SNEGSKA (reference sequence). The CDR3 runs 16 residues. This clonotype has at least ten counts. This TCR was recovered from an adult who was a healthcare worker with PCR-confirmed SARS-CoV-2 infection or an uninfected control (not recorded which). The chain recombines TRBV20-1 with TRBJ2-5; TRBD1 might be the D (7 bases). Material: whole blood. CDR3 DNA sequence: TGCAGTGCTAGAGGGAGGGGGCCGCCGTACCAAGAGACCCAGTACTTC. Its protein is CSARGRGPPYQETQYF.